This T cell receptor (beta chain) was recorded in a study of T-cell reconstitution after alpha-beta-depleted transplantation in children. General study points: From surviving recipient T cells and thymic progenitors came the high day-60 TCRbeta diversity observed in some patients.

During its preparation, the TCRbeta library received unique molecular identifiers. Each CDR3 protein is one row after TCRdb ran MiXCR on the PCR reads. Among around 670,000 distinct CDR3 sequences listed, around 14% were seen once. Trimming removed 4 bases from V and 1 base from J; junction bases left unmatched: 5. CDR3 length: 17 amino acids. From germline, CDR1 is MDHEN and CDR2 SYDVKM. This clonotype was counted at least ten times. Its antigen is as yet unknown. This specimen consisted of PBMCs, obtained before TCRalphabeta/CD19-depleted stem cell transplant. The clonotype comes from a girl aged 2-15 years with congenital amegakaryocytic thrombocytopenia, due to receive a stem cell transplant. The chain links TRBV28 to TRBJ2-4; TRBD2 agrees at 12 bases. CDR3 in DNA: TGTGCCAGCAGTTCCCGACTAGCGGGAGCCGCCAAAAACATTCAGTACTTC. It translates to CASSSRLAGAAKNIQYF.